This entry features one T cell receptor (beta chain) sequence. What this receptor recognizes is not known. No base qualities exist here, and no much larger clone lies one base off it. This specimen comes from a study of blood T cell repertoires in COVID-19 (dated by TCRdb to 2018 to 2021). About the study as a whole: Collaborator samples came from the United States, Italy and Spain and covered acute and convalescent phases of COVID-19. Samples came from the ongoing ImmuneRACE study (first 160 participants) plus 1,254 subjects from 6 global collaborators. The repertoires were made available in a free public database intended to serve as a resource for research on the immune response to SARS-CoV-2. The dataset comprised deeply sampled blood TCRbeta repertoires from subjects exposed to, actively infected with, or recovered from COVID-19. Where HLA class I and class II types were available, the types were taken from metadata supplied by the sample provider, not from assay-based typing. The prospective study material was composed of cDNA or gDNA derived from T cells, B-cell-depleted T cells, or PBMCs. Sample metadata almost always included a de-identified subject ID, COVID-19 status, age in years and sex.

Whole blood was collected in K2EDTA tubes by collaborating institutions according to the institutions' own protocols. For TCRbeta analysis, collaborator samples were shipped as frozen whole blood, as isolated PBMCs, or as DNA extracted from either sample type. TCRbeta CDR3 regions were amplified from genomic DNA using the immunoSEQ Assay, a bias-controlled multiplex PCR. The study's own analysis went as follows. The number of nucleated cells in each sample was estimated by amplification of reference gene primers within the assay. To quantify the absolute abundance of each unique TCRbeta CDR3 rearrangement, sequence reads were collapsed and filtered. For each sample, productive Simpson clonality was calculated as the square root of Simpson's diversity index over productive rearrangements. TCRdb stores this immuneACCESS table with in-frame sequences only. Part of the clones is absent; in the studies checked, under half of the shortfall reflects unresolved V genes, and no reason is known for the rest. V, J and clone size derive from that table, while D and trimming were established from the DNA sequence. The sample yields 120,000 or so clones; less than 90% were counted once. The top ten constitute roughly 1.9% of the sample.

The research as a whole found: How much clinical and demographic metadata was included differed by source and by participant, and the metadata was provided uncurated.

Trimming takes 10 bases off V and 0 bases off J; junction bases not matched to a gene: 5. The germline V gene sets CDR1 to MDHEN and CDR2 to SYDVKM. There are 14 amino acids in the CDR3, from cysteine to phenylalanine inclusive. Here the CDR3 DNA is all that survives: 42 bases in frame from base 1. The sequencing input was peripheral blood. The chain joins TRBV28 to TRBJ1-3; TRBD1 aligns with 8 central bases. This TCR was recovered from a man aged 70 or older with acute or convalescent COVID-19. Here is the DNA: TGTGCCACAGAGGACAGGGCCTCTGGAAACACCATATATTTT. Translated, it gives CATEDRASGNTIYF.